The sequence of this T cell receptor beta chain was determined in a study of blood T cell repertoires in COVID-19. Measured with immunoSEQ multiplex PCR; TCRdb has only the in-frame clones, and not every one. This sample yields fewer than 250,000 clones, of which 87% are seen a single time; roughly 7.2% belongs to the top ten. The CDR3 totals 16 residues. V dropped 5 bases and J dropped 2 bases, with 19 bases sitting between them. From germline, CDR1 is MNHEY and CDR2 SMNVEV (reference sequence). The chain joins TRBV27 to TRBJ2-7; perhaps TRBD2 as D (6 bases). The sequencing input was PBMCs or T cells enriched from blood (not recorded which). This clonotype originated in a man aged 25-45 years in a cohort exposed to, infected with or recovered from COVID-19 (not recorded which). The CDR3 reads CASSLRDFSGAYEQYF. DNA of the CDR3: TGTGCCAGCAGTCTAAGGGACTTTAGCGGAGCCTACGAGCAGTACTTC.